Listed here are 20 T cell receptor beta chains from one sample, sequenced in a study of blood T cells in healthy people across ages (dated by TCRdb to the mid-2010s). Library method: 5' RACE. The sequencing machine was an Illumina HiSeq 2500. A second about 6 to 11 cycle PCR used a sample-barcoded 5' primer and a J-beta primer mix. In TCRdb, the public reads were trimmed at Q25 with fastp and aligned with MiXCR, with productive beta chains retained. Entries are consolidated by CDR3 protein sequence, retaining the most common genes and DNA. The sample table shows 1.5 million or so distinct CDR3 sequences, and around 42% are seen once. The leading ten clones occupy 7.9% of the sample. The sample was blood. Receptors originate from a woman between 18 and 29 years old in good health.

This chain links TRBV20-1 with TRBJ2-7; D is perhaps TRBD1 (5 bases). Germline CDR1 is DFQATT and CDR2 is SNEGSKA (reference sequence). With 0 bases removed from V and 2 bases from J, the gap between germline ends came to 11 bases. The CDR3 runs 14 residues. The CDR3 reads CSARELETAYEQYF. Here the CDR3 DNA reads TGCAGTGCTAGAGAGCTGGAGACAGCCTACGAGCAGTACTTC.

This clonotype was counted a few times. V is TRBV7-2 and J is TRBJ2-3; 10 positions agree with TRBD2. The CDR3 is 17 amino acids. With V trimmed by 7 bases and J by 1 base, 11 bases remained unmatched. In germline, CDR1 is SGHTA, CDR2 FQGNSA. The CDR3 loop is CASTSWGSGGRTDTQYF. The CDR3 DNA reads TGTGCCAGCACCTCGTGGGGTAGCGGGGGGCGCACAGATACGCAGTATTTT.

The chain couples TRBV27 to TRBJ2-5; D might be TRBD1 (6 bases). Trimming removed 3 bases at V and 3 bases at J, with 17 bases between. This CDR3 is built from 16 residues. CDR1 is MNHEY, CDR2 SMNVEV, per germline (reference sequence). The CDR3 loop reads CASSFRAVGAKETQYF. In DNA form, the CDR3 reads TGTGCCAGCAGTTTTCGGGCTGTGGGGGCTAAAGAGACCCAGTACTTC.

V gene TRBV7-9 combines with J gene TRBJ1-1; the match to TRBD1 covers 12 bases. Germline loops: CDR1 SEHNR, CDR2 FQNEAQ (reference sequence). The junction had 9 bases not matched to a gene; V was cut back by 6 bases and J by 4 bases. The CDR3 is 16 amino acids. CDR3 residues: CASREGQGAVGTEAFF. CDR3 coding DNA: TGTGCCAGCAGGGAGGGACAGGGGGCGGTAGGCACTGAAGCTTTCTTT.

This clonotype has at least ten counts. A much larger clone lies one base from this, so it may be a read error. The J gene is TRBJ2-1, the V gene TRBV20-1, with D unclear. The germline CDR1 and CDR2 sequences are DFQATT and SNEGSKA (reference sequence). The CDR3 is 12 amino acids. Trimming removed 6 bases at V and 9 bases at J, with 15 bases between. CDR3 protein: CSARYDNSEQFF. The CDR3 DNA is TGCAGTGCCCGATATGATAACAGTGAGCAGTTCTTC.

The chain combines TRBV27 with TRBJ2-3; 8 nucleotides align to TRBD2. This CDR3 contains 14 residues. The germline V gene has CDR1 MNHEY and CDR2 SMNVEV (reference sequence). J lost 4 bases, V lost 3 bases, and 3 bases had no gene match. CDR3 nucleotides: TGTGCCAGCAGTTTTTACGGGAGGGCAGATACGCAGTATTTT. Protein product: CASSFYGRADTQYF.

This clonotype occurred a few times. The chain joins TRBV20-1 to TRBJ1-2, with D unclear. V gave up 3 bases and J gave up 0 bases, with 11 bases separating them. This CDR3 spans 14 amino acids. CDR1 is DFQATT and CDR2 is SNEGSKA in the germline V gene (reference sequence). The CDR3: CSASKGTANYGYTF. CDR3 coding DNA: TGCAGTGCTAGTAAGGGAACCGCTAACTATGGCTACACCTTC.

The chain employs TRBV12-3 or TRBV12-4 and TRBJ1-5; 8 nucleotides line up with TRBD1. There are 16 residues in the CDR3. V was pared by 5 bases and J by 1 base, with 7 bases of the junction left unmatched. The CDR3 DNA is TGTGCCAGCAGTAAAGGAGGACAGGGCAGCAATCAGCCCCAGCATTTT. Translating gives CASSKGGQGSNQPQHF.

This clonotype was counted only a few times. The chain couples TRBV25-1 to TRBJ1-6, with 8 bases aligning to TRBD1. The junction had 5 bases not matched to a gene; V was cut back by 3 bases and J by 10 bases. The CDR3 is made up of 14 amino acids. CDR1 is MGHDK, CDR2 SYGVNS, per germline. CDR3 amino acids: CASSDGQGSSPLHF. The CDR3, as DNA: TGTGCCAGCAGTGATGGACAGGGCAGCTCACCCCTCCACTTT.

This clonotype was detected a few times. This chain joins TRBV9 and TRBJ2-1; 8 positions agree with TRBD2. This CDR3 contains 17 residues. V shed 0 bases and J 0 bases; nucleotides not matched to a gene: 5. Germline lookup yields CDR1 SGDLS and CDR2 YYNGEE. CDR3 in amino acids: CASSVAAGDGSYNEQFF. As DNA, the CDR3 is TGTGCCAGCAGCGTAGCAGCGGGAGACGGCTCCTACAATGAGCAGTTCTTC.

This clonotype was seen a handful of times. The chain has TRBV29-1 and TRBJ1-1, with D uncertain. CDR1 and CDR2 (germline): SQVTM, ANQGSEA. The germline V and J ends were trimmed by 5 bases and 0 bases, with 7 bases remaining between them. The CDR3 is made up of 12 amino acids. The CDR3 DNA is TGCAGCGTTTTTCACCTGAACACTGAAGCTTTCTTT. As protein: CSVFHLNTEAFF.

J is TRBJ2-3 and V is TRBV30, with a weak D call TRBD2 (6 bases). Trimming removed 0 bases from V and 4 bases from J, with 11 bases in between. CDR1 and CDR2 (germline): GTSNPN, SVGIG (reference sequence). CDR3 length equals 14 residues. CDR3 sequence: CAWSVPGVADTQYF. In nucleotides, the CDR3 is TGTGCCTGGAGTGTACCGGGGGTAGCAGATACGCAGTATTTT.

This chain joins TRBV4-1 and TRBJ1-2; tentative D call: TRBD1 (5 bases). The CDR3 totals 13 residues. V lost 1 base and J lost 8, with 11 bases in between. Per germline, CDR1 MGHRA and CDR2 YSYEKL. This CDR3 is CASSQALEGGYTF. The CDR3 nucleotides read TGCGCCAGCAGCCAAGCCCTCGAGGGGGGCTACACCTTC.

This chain links TRBV20-1 with TRBJ1-1, with D possibly matching TRBD1 (6 bases). In germline, CDR1 is DFQATT, CDR2 SNEGSKA (reference sequence). There are 15 residues in the CDR3. Between the trimmed V and J ends, which lost 0 bases and 1 base, there was a span of 12 bases. DNA of the CDR3: TGCAGTGCTAGAGACCTCGGGGGGGCGAACACTGAAGCTTTCTTT. This sequence encodes CSARDLGGANTEAFF.

V gene TRBV6-2 or TRBV6-3 combines with J gene TRBJ2-3; D unresolved. The CDR3 length is 17 residues. V was clipped by 4 bases and J by 2 bases, with 19 bases between them. The germline V gene has CDR1 MNHEY and CDR2 SVGEGT. The chain's CDR3 is CASSSYSGGDLTDTQYF. The CDR3 region has the DNA TGTGCCAGCAGTTCTTATTCCGGTGGCGACCTCACAGATACGCAGTATTTT.

The V and J genes are TRBV28 and TRBJ2-1; D call uncertain. Trimming took off 1 base at V and 5 bases at J, with 6 bases between the two ends. CDR1 and CDR2 (germline): MDHEN, SYDVKM. CDR3 length: 13 amino acids. The CDR3 DNA is TGTGCCAGCAGTTTATTTCTGGACAATGAGCAGTTCTTC. It yields the protein CASSLFLDNEQFF. Looking up the rest from reference TRBV28 and TRBJ2-1 gives the full variable domain: DVKVTQSSRYLVKRTGEKVFLECVQDMDHENMFWYRQDPGLGLRLIYFSYDVKMKEKGDIPEGYSVSREKKERFSLILESASTNQTSMYLCASSLFLDNEQFFGPGTRLTVL.

CDR3 amino acids: CASSLGTGQGVSNYGYTF. The CDR3 DNA reads TGCGCCAGCAGCTTGGGAACGGGACAGGGGGTATCTAACTATGGCTACACCTTC. J is TRBJ1-2 and V is TRBV5-1; 11 bases line up with TRBD1. Germline V gene data show CDR1 as SGHRS and CDR2 as YFSETQ. Trimming took 0 bases from V and 0 from J; bases not matched to a gene: 7. The CDR3 is 18 residues long.

The V gene is TRBV7-9, the J gene TRBJ2-1; either TRBD1 or TRBD2 may supply D (5 bases each). The V and J ends lost 5 bases and 8 bases respectively, with 13 bases between them. The CDR3 consists of 13 residues. Germline V lookup: CDR1 SEHNR, CDR2 FQNEAQ (reference sequence). The chain's CDR3 is CASSPLSGHEQFF. The DNA for the CDR3 is TGTGCCAGCAGCCCGCTTTCGGGGCATGAGCAGTTCTTC.

In DNA, the CDR3 is TGCAGCGCTTCGGACTACAATCAGCCCCAGCATTTT. This encodes CSASDYNQPQHF. The rearrangement uses TRBV29-1 and TRBJ1-5; D call uncertain. Trimming left V 7 bases short and J 3 bases short, with 10 bases between. The CDR3 runs to 12 residues. In germline, CDR1 is SQVTM, CDR2 ANQGSEA.

This sequence joins TRBV29-1 and TRBJ2-7; D ambiguous. The V end lost 3 bases, the J end lost 7 bases, and 13 bases lay between the germline ends. The CDR3 consists of 12 residues. Looked up from germline, CDR1 is SQVTM and CDR2 is ANQGSEA. CDR3 residues: CSVEGSYNEQYF. The DNA for the CDR3 is TGCAGCGTTGAGGGTTCCTACAATGAGCAGTACTTC.